This entry concerns a single T cell receptor (beta chain). Its antigen is unknown. The authors made TCR cDNA by 5'RACE template switching, adding a universal primer site and UMIs. TCRdb re-called the 5' RACE reads with MiXCR, one entry per CDR3 protein. The repertoire holds around 310,000 distinct CDR3 sequences, about 9.5% seen once, with roughly 18% in the top ten. This sample was taken from a study of T cells after yellow fever vaccination. Study results and limitations: Most primary-vaccination clones recurred post-booster (more than 95% CD4, around 86% CD8). The CD4 and CD8 compartments had a small share of their clonotypes in common.

V lost 6 bases, J lost 8 bases, and 9 bases stayed unmatched. Per the germline V gene, CDR1 is MNHNS and CDR2 is SASEGT. The CDR3 length is 14 residues. This chain joins TRBV6-1 and TRBJ2-2; 7 nucleotides line up with TRBD2. The sequencing here drew on PBMCs, taken on the day of the first yellow fever vaccination. This TCR derives from a man between 18 and 35 years old who received the YFV17D yellow fever vaccine. CDR3 region: CASSQREGKGELFF. The CDR3 DNA reads as TGTGCCAGCAGCCAGAGGGAGGGGAAAGGGGAGCTGTTTTTT.